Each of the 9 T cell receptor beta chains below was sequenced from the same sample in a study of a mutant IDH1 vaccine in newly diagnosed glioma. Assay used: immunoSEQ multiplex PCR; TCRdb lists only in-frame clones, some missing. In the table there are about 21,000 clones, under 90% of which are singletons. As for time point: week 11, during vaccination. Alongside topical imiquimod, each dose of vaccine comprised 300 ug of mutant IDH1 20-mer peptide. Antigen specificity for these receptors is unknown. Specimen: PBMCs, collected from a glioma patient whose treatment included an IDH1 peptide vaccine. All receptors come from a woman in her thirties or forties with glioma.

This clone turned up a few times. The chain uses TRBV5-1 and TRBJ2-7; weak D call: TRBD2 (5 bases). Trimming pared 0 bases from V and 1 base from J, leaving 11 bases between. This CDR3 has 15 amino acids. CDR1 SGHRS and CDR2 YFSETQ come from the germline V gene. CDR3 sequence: CASSLAGVASYEQYF. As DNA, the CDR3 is TGCGCCAGCAGCTTGGCCGGGGTGGCATCCTACGAGCAGTACTTC.

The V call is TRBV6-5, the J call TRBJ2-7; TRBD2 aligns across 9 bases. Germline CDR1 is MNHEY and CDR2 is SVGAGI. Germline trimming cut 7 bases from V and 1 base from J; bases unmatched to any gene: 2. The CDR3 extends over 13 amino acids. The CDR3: CASTSGRSYEQYF. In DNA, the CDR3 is TGTGCCAGCACAAGCGGGAGGTCCTACGAGCAGTACTTC.

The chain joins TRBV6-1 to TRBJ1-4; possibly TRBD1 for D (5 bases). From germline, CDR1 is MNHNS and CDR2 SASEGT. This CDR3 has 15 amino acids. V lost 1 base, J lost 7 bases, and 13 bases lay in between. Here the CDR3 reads CASSEGGVRGEKLFF. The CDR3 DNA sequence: TGTGCCAGCAGTGAAGGAGGGGTAAGGGGTGAAAAACTGTTTTTT.

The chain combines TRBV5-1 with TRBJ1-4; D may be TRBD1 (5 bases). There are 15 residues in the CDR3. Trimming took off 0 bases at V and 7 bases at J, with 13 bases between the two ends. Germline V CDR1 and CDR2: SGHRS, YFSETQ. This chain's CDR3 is CASSLGLQGPEKLFF. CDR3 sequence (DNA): TGCGCCAGCAGCTTGGGCCTGCAGGGCCCTGAAAAACTGTTTTTT.

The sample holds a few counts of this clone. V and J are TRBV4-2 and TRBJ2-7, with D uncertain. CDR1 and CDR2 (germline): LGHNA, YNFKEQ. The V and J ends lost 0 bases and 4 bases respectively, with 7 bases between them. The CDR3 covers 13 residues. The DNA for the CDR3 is TGTGCCAGCAGCCAAGAAGGAGCATACGAGCAGTACTTC. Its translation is CASSQEGAYEQYF.

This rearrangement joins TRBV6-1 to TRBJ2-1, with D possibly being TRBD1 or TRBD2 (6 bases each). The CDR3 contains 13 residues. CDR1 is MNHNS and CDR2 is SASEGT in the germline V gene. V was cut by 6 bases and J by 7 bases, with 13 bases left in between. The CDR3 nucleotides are TGTGCCAGCAGAAGGGGGGTCTGGAATGAGCAGTTCTTC. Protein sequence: CASRRGVWNEQFF.

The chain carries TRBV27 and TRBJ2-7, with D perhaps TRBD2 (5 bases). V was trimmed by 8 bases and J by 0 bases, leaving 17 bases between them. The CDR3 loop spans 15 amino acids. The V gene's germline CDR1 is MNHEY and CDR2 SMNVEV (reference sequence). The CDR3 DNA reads TGTGCCAGCTACCGACGAGGGTACTACTCCTACGAGCAGTACTTC. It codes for CASYRRGYYSYEQYF.

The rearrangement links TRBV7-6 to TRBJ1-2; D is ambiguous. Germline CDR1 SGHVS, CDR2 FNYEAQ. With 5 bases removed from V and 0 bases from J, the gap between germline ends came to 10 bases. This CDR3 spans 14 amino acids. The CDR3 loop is CASSQTGANYGYTF. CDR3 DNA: TGTGCCAGCAGCCAAACCGGGGCTAACTATGGCTACACCTTC.

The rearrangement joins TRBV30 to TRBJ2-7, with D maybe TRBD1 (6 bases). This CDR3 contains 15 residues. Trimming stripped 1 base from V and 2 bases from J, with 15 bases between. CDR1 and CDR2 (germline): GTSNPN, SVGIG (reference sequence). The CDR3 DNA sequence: TGTGCCTGGAGTGCGGGCAGGGGCATGCCCTACGAGCAGTACTTC. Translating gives CAWSAGRGMPYEQYF. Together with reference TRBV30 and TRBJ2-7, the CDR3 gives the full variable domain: SQTIHQWPATLVQPVGSPLSLECTVEGTSNPNLYWYRQAAGRGLQLLFYSVGIGQISSEVPQNLSASRPQDRQFILSSKKLLLSDSGFYLCAWSAGRGMPYEQYFGPGTRLTVT.